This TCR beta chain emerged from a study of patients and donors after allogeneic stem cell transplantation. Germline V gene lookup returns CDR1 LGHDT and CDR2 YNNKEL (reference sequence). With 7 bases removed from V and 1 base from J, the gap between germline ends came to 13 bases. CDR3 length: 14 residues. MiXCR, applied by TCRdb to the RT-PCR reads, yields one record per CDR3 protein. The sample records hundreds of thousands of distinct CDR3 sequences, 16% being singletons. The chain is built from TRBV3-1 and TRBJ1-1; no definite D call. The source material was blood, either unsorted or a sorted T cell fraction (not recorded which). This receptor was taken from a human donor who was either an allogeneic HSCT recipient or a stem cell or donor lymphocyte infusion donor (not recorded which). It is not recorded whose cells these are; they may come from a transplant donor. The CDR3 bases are TGTGCCAGCACCACTGAGGGCGCGAACACTGAAGCTTTCTTT. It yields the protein CASTTEGANTEAFF.